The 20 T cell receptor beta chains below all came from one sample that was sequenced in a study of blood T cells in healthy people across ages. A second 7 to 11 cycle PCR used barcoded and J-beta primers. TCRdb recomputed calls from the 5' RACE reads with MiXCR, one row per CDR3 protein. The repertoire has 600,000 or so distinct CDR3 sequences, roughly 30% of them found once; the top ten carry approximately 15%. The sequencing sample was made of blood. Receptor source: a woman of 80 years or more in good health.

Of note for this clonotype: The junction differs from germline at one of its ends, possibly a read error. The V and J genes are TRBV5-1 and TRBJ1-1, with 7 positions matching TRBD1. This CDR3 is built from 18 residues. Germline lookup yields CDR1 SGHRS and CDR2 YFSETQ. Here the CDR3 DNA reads TGCACCAGCAGCTCATTACACAGGGGCTCTTCTCCGGGCACTGAAGCTTTCTTT. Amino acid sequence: CTSSSLHRGSSPGTEAFF.

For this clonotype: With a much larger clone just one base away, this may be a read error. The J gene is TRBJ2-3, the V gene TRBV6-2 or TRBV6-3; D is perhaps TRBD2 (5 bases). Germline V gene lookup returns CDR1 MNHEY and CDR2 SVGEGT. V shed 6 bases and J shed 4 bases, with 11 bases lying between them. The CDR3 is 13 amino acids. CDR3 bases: TGTGCCAGCAGAATACGGGGTGCAGATACGCAGTATTTT. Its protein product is CASRIRGADTQYF.

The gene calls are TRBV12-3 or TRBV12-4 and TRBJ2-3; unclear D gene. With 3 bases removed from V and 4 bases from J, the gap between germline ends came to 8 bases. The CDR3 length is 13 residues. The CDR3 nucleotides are TGTGCCAGCAGTTTCTCGAGAGCAGATACGCAGTATTTT. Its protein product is CASSFSRADTQYF.

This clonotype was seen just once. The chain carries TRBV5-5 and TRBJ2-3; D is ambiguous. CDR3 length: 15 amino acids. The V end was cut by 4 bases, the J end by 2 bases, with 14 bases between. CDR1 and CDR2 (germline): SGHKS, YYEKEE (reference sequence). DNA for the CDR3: TGTGCCAGCAGCCAAATCCCGGATCTCACAGATACGCAGTATTTT. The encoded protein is CASSQIPDLTDTQYF.

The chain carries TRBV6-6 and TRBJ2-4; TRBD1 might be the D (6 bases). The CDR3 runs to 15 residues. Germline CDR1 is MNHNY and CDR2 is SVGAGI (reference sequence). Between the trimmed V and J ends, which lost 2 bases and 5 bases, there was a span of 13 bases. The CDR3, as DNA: TGTGCCAGCAGTTACACGACAGGAGGAGAAAACATTCAGTACTTC. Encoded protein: CASSYTTGGENIQYF.

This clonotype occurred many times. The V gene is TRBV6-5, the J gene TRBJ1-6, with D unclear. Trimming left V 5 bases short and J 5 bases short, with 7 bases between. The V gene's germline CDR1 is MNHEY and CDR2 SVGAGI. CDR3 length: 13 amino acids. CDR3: CASSTDNNSPLHF. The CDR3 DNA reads TGTGCCAGCAGTACAGACAATAATTCACCCCTCCACTTT.

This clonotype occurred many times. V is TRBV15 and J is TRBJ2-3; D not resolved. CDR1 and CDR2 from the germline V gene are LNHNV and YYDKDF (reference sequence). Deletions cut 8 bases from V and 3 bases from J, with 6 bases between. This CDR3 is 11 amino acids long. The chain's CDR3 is CATVETDTQYF. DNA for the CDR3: TGTGCCACCGTGGAGACAGATACGCAGTATTTT.

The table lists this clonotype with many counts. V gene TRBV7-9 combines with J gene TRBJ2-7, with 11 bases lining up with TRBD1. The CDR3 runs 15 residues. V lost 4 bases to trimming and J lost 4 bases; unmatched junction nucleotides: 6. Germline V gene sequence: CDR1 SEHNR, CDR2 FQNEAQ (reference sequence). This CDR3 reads CASSSGTGGLYEQYF. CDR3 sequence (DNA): TGTGCCAGCAGCTCCGGGACAGGGGGACTTTACGAGCAGTACTTC.

The CDR3 nucleotides are TGTGCCATCAGGGTCAGGGGGCAGGACACTGAAGCTTTCTTT. Translation gives CAIRVRGQDTEAFF. This chain links TRBV10-3 with TRBJ1-1, with 8 bases fitting TRBD1. This CDR3 spans 14 amino acids. The germline V gene encodes CDR1 ENHRY and CDR2 SYGVKD. With V trimmed by 6 bases and J by 3 bases, 6 bases remained unmatched.

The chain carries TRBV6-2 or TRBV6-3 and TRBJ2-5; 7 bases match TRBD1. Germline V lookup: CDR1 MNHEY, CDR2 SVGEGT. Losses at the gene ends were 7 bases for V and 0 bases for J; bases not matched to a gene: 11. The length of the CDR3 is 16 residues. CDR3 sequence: CASIPRGRGNQETQYF. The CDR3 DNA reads TGTGCCAGCATTCCTAGAGGCAGGGGGAACCAAGAGACCCAGTACTTC.

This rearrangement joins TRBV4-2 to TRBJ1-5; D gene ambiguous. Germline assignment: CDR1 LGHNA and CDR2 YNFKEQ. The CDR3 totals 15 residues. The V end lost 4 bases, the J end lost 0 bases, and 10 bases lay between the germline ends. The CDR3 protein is CASSRHPDSNQPQHF. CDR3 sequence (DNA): TGTGCCAGCAGCCGACACCCCGATAGCAATCAGCCCCAGCATTTT.

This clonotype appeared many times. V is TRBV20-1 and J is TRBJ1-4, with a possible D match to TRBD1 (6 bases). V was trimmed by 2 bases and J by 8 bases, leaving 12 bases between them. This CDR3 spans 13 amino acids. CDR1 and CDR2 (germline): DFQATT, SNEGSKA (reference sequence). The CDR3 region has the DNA TGCAGTGCTAGATGGGGGGCTCGGGAAAAACTGTTTTTT. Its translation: CSARWGAREKLFF.

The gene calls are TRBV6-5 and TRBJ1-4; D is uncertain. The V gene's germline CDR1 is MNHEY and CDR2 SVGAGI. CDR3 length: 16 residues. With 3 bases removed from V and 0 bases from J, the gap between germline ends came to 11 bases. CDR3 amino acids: CASSYRLMATNEKLFF. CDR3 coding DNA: TGTGCCAGCAGTTATCGGCTAATGGCAACTAATGAAAAACTGTTTTTT.

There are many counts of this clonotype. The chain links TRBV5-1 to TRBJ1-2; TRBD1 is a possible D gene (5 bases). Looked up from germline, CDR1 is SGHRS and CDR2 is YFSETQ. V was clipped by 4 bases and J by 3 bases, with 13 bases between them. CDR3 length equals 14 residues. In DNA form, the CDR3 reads TGCGCCAGCAGCCCGGTTGGGGCAGACTATGGCTACACCTTC. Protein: CASSPVGADYGYTF.

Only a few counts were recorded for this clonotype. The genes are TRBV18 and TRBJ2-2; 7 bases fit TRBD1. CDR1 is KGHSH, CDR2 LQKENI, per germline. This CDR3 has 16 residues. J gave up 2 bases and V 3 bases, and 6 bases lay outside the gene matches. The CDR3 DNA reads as TGTGCCAGCTCACCGACAGGGTTGCGTAACACCGGGGAGCTGTTTTTT. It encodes CASSPTGLRNTGELFF.

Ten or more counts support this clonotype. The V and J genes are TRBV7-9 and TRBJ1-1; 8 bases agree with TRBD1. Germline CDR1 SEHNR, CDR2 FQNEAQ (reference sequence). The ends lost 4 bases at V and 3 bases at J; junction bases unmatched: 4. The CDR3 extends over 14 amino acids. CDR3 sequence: CASSSTGAYTEAFF. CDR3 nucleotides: TGTGCCAGCAGCTCGACAGGGGCGTACACTGAAGCTTTCTTT. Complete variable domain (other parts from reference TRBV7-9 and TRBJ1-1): DTGVSQNPRHKITKRGQNVTFRCDPISEHNRLYWYRQTLGQGPEFLTYFQNEAQLEKSRLLSDRFSAERPKGSFSTLEIQRTEQGDSAMYLCASSSTGAYTEAFFGQGTRLTVV.

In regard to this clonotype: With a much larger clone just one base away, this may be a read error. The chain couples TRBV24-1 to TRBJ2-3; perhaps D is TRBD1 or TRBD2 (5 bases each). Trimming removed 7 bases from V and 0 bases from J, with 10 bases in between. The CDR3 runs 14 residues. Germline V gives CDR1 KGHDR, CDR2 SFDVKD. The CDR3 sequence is CATREGTSTDTQYF. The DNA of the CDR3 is TGTGCCACCAGGGAAGGGACCAGCACAGATACGCAGTATTTT.

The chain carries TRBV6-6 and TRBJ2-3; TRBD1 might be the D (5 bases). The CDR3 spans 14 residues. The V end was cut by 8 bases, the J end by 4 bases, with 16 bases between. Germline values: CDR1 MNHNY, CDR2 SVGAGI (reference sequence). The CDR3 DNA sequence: TGTGCCAGCTCATTCAGGGTTAAGGCAGATACGCAGTATTTT. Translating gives CASSFRVKADTQYF.

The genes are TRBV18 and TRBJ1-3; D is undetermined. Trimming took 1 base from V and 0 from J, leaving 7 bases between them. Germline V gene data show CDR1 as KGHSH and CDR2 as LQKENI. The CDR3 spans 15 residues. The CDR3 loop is CASSPRKDSGNTIYF. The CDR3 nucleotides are TGTGCCAGCTCACCACGTAAGGACTCTGGAAACACCATATATTTT.

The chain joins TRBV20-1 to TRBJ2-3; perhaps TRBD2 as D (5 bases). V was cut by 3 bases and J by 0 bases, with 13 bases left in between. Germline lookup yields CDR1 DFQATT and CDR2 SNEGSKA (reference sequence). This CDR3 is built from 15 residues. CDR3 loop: CSARENGVSTDTQYF. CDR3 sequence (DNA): TGCAGTGCTAGGGAAAACGGGGTGAGCACAGATACGCAGTATTTT.